This TCR beta chain was retrieved from a study of blood T cell repertoires in COVID-19. The data were produced by immunoSEQ multiplex PCR, yet TCRdb's version contains in-frame clones alone and is incomplete. Among some 50,000 clones listed, 80% to 90% were seen once. Trimming shortened V by 0 bases and J by 2 bases, and 10 bases separated the two germline ends. This CDR3 region has 15 residues. Germline lookup yields CDR1 LGHNA and CDR2 YSLEER. The source is a human donor in a cohort sampled during active COVID-19. The sequenced material came from peripheral blood. This chain connects TRBV4-3 to TRBJ1-2; D perhaps matches TRBD1 (6 bases). CDR3 sequence reads: CASSQETGTNYGYTF. In nucleotides, the CDR3 is TGCGCCAGCAGCCAAGAGACGGGGACAAACTATGGCTACACCTTC.